This T cell receptor (beta chain) is from a study of Ad26.COV2.S vaccination and SARS-CoV-2 variants. Study findings and constraints: Participants given vaccine showed non-spike TCR breadth similar to that of placebo recipients.

As for this clone: The antigen remains undetermined.

The data were produced by immunoSEQ multiplex PCR, yet TCRdb's version contains in-frame clones alone and is incomplete. The sample contains around 450,000 clones, approximately 92% of which appear only once. The germline V gene has CDR1 SGHDT and CDR2 YYEEEE. There are 16 residues in the CDR3. V was clipped by 4 bases and J by 3 bases; unmatched bases: 10. Treatment indicated: 19 received Ad26.COV2.S at low or high dose, single or two shots; a few received placebo; per-sample allocation not given. Samples were taken on day 63 after the first vaccine or placebo injection. The source material was peripheral blood, sampled in a trial of Ad26.COV2.S vaccine versus placebo. The TCR sequence derives from a person aged 18-60 years who received the Ad26.COV2.S COVID-19 vaccine or a placebo. J is TRBJ1-3 and V is TRBV5-6, with 7 positions matching TRBD1. For the CDR3, the DNA is TGTGCCAGCAGCCCGACAGGGATTCGACGTGGAAACACCATATATTTT. This codes for CASSPTGIRRGNTIYF.